Sequencing of this T cell receptor (beta chain) was carried out in a study of blood T cell repertoires in COVID-19. Study overall: Specimens from acute and convalescent COVID-19 originated in the United States, Italy and Spain. PBMCs, B-cell-depleted T cells, or T cells were the source of the cDNA or gDNA that made up the material.

Per the authors' pipeline: Quantification of nucleated cells was approximated via reference gene primer amplification. Some clones are missing from TCRdb's copy, which holds only in-frame ones; the method was immunoSEQ multiplex PCR. From that table come the V and J calls and clone size; the DNA was used to work out D and trimming. This sample carries about 130,000 clones, more than 70% of them seen once, and the ten largest clones take 3.2%. This CDR3 is built from 12 residues. Germline values: CDR1 SEHNR, CDR2 FQNEAQ (reference sequence). V lost 2 bases to trimming and J lost 8 bases, with 6 bases between them. A Seattle source enrolled patients during active infection and followed them longitudinally.

The sequence was obtained from a woman aged 80 or over with COVID-19, enrolled during active disease. The sample comprised peripheral blood. The rearrangement joins TRBV7-9 to TRBJ1-4; D gene unclear. In DNA, the CDR3 is TGTGCCAGCAGCTTATGGAGAGAAAAACTGTTTTTT. Residues: CASSLWREKLFF.